These 10 T cell receptor beta chains share one sample of origin, sequenced in a study of chemoradiotherapy in HPV16-positive cancers. TCRdb's copy holds only in-frame clones and misses some; the assay was immunoSEQ multiplex PCR. There are 9,500 to 12,000 clones in the sample; 74% occur only once, and about 35% lies in the top ten. Sample collection was performed from a patient who underwent chemoradiotherapy. Every receptor here comes from a human donor with HPV-associated anogenital cancer.

The chain employs TRBV5-4 and TRBJ1-1; D possibly corresponds to TRBD1 (5 bases). Germline V lookup: CDR1 SGHNT, CDR2 YYREEE (reference sequence). This CDR3 spans 16 amino acids. Trimming stripped 3 bases from V and 3 bases from J, with 18 bases between. This chain's CDR3 is CASSSPRRGGDTEAFF. CDR3 bases: TGTGCCAGCAGCTCCCCCCGTCGCGGGGGGGACACTGAAGCTTTCTTT.

The rearrangement joins TRBV9 to TRBJ2-1; 11 nucleotides agree with TRBD2. Germline CDR1 is SGDLS and CDR2 is YYNGEE. The CDR3 contains 15 residues. V gave up 0 bases and J gave up 5 bases; unmatched junction bases: 1. The CDR3 DNA reads TGTGCCAGCAGCGTAGTGGGACTAGCGGACAATGAGCAGTTCTTC. It encodes CASSVVGLADNEQFF.

Here the CDR3 DNA reads TGTGCCAGCAGTTATCGGGACAGGAACTATGGCTACACCTTC. Amino acids: CASSYRDRNYGYTF. The chain employs TRBV6-5 and TRBJ1-2; 8 bases are a match to TRBD1. This CDR3 comprises 14 residues. Germline-derived CDR1 and CDR2 are MNHEY and SVGAGI. Losses at the gene ends were 3 bases for V and 2 bases for J; bases not matched to a gene: 2.

The rearrangement links TRBV10-3 to TRBJ1-1, with a tentative D call TRBD1 (5 bases). V gave up 10 bases and J gave up 1 base, with 13 bases separating them. CDR1 is ENHRY and CDR2 is SYGVKD in the germline V gene. The CDR3 length is 13 residues. DNA for the CDR3: TGTGCCACACTGTGGGGGGAGAACACTGAAGCTTTCTTT. It codes for CATLWGENTEAFF.

This sequence joins TRBV30 and TRBJ1-2, with 7 bases matching TRBD1. There are 14 residues in the CDR3. Trimming at V came to 3 bases and at J to 6 bases, leaving 10 bases not matched to a gene. Germline values: CDR1 GTSNPN, CDR2 SVGIG (reference sequence). The CDR3 sequence: CAWRAPTGFDGYTF. In DNA, the CDR3 is TGTGCCTGGAGGGCCCCGACAGGGTTTGATGGCTACACCTTC.

V and J are TRBV7-9 and TRBJ2-3; 10 bases match TRBD2. CDR1 SEHNR and CDR2 FQNEAQ come from the germline V gene (reference sequence). The CDR3 runs 18 residues. Germline trimming cut 1 base from V and 3 bases from J; bases unmatched to any gene: 10. The CDR3, as DNA: TGTGCCAGCAGCTTAGGAGCGGGAGGGGGGTTCGGTACAGATACGCAGTATTTT. Translated: CASSLGAGGGFGTDTQYF. Looking up the rest from reference TRBV7-9 and TRBJ2-3 gives the full variable domain: DTGVSQNPRHKITKRGQNVTFRCDPISEHNRLYWYRQTLGQGPEFLTYFQNEAQLEKSRLLSDRFSAERPKGSFSTLEIQRTEQGDSAMYLCASSLGAGGGFGTDTQYFGPGTRLTVL.

Concerning this clone: Germline and junction disagree at one end, which may indicate a read error. V usage is TRBV11-2 and J usage is TRBJ2-7, with 9 positions matching TRBD1. Germline V CDR1 and CDR2: SGHAT, FQNNGV. CDR3 length: 12 amino acids. This chain's CDR3 is CASSSGPGTGIF. The CDR3 DNA reads TGTGCCAGCAGCTCTGGCCCCGGGACAGGGATCTTC.

This clone was seen only once. This chain connects TRBV5-1 to TRBJ1-2; 10 bases are shared with TRBD1. The germline CDR1 and CDR2 sequences are SGHRS and YFSETQ. The CDR3 loop spans 14 amino acids. Germline trimming cut 5 bases from V and 6 bases from J; bases unmatched to any gene: 7. CDR3 coding DNA: TGCGCCAGCAGACTTTCGACAGGGGGCGATGGCTACACCTTC. Translated, it gives CASRLSTGGDGYTF.

In this sample, this clone turned up a few times. V usage is TRBV27 and J usage is TRBJ2-4; TRBD1 agrees at 8 bases. Germline trimming cut 6 bases from V and 8 bases from J; bases unmatched to any gene: 9. Looked up from germline, CDR1 is MNHEY and CDR2 is SMNVEV (reference sequence). CDR3 length equals 14 residues. The CDR3 sequence: CASRTTQGADIQYF. The DNA for the CDR3 is TGTGCCAGCAGGACCACCCAGGGGGCGGACATTCAGTACTTC.

The chain combines TRBV6-6 with TRBJ1-2; 12 nucleotides agree with TRBD1. The CDR3 spans 14 residues. V shed 6 bases and J 2 bases; nucleotides not matched to a gene: 1. Germline V gene sequence: CDR1 MNHNY, CDR2 SVGAGI (reference sequence). The CDR3 sequence is CASRGQGANYGYTF. The CDR3 region has the DNA TGTGCCAGCAGGGGACAGGGGGCCAACTATGGCTACACCTTC.